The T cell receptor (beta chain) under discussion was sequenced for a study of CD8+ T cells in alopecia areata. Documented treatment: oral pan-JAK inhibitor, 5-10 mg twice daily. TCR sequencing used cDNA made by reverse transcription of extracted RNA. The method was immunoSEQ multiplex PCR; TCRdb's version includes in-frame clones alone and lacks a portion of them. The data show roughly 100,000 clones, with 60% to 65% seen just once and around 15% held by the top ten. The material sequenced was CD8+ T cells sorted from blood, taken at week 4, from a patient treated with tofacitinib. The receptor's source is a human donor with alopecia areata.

CDR3 amino acids: CASSAQGPTLEQYF. CDR3 bases: TGTGCCAGCAGCGCACAGGGTCCGACCCTAGAGCAGTACTTC. The genes are TRBV7-9 and TRBJ2-7; perhaps TRBD1 as D (6 bases). Germline lookup yields CDR1 SEHNR and CDR2 FQNEAQ (reference sequence). The CDR3 extends over 14 amino acids. V was pared by 5 bases and J by 7 bases, with 18 bases between. Using reference TRBV7-9 and TRBJ2-7 for the parts outside the CDR3, the full variable domain is DTGVSQNPRHKITKRGQNVTFRCDPISEHNRLYWYRQTLGQGPEFLTYFQNEAQLEKSRLLSDRFSAERPKGSFSTLEIQRTEQGDSAMYLCASSAQGPTLEQYFGPGTRLTVT.